This T cell receptor beta chain was recovered during a study of cytomegalovirus exposure and HLA in healthy donors. Study overall: The 120 validation repertoires used the same platform as the approximately 670 first-cohort repertoires (as reported by a later analysis).

CDR1 is SGHVS and CDR2 is FNYEAQ in the germline V gene. The V end lost 0 bases, the J end lost 5 bases, and 7 bases lay between the germline ends. The CDR3 runs 13 residues. Using immunoSEQ multiplex PCR, the repertoire was profiled, and TCRdb retains in-frame clones only, with some absent. The sample records 130,000 to 150,000 clones, roughly 89% being singletons. Sequenced sample: PBMCs. The sequence was collected from a woman aged 18-29 years in good health and CMV-seropositive. V and J are TRBV7-6 and TRBJ2-5; D call uncertain. CDR3 amino acids: CASSLAPLETQYF. In DNA form, the CDR3 reads TGTGCCAGCAGCTTAGCCCCGTTGGAGACCCAGTACTTC.